This TCR beta chain was documented in a study of beta chain features in type 1 diabetes. Study results and limitations: Shortening of TCRB CDR3s, moderate but significant, appeared in all four CD4+ subsets of Type 1 diabetes patients.

Comment on this clone: Its antigen is still unknown.

Reverse transcription of all isolated RNA meant that expressed TCRB transcripts were sequenced. Measured with immunoSEQ multiplex PCR; TCRdb has only the in-frame clones, and not every one. The table has around 150,000 clones, 9% seen once. Germline V gives CDR1 SGHTA, CDR2 FQGTGA. The V segment lost 6 bases and the J segment 3 bases; nucleotides outside the gene matches: 2. The CDR3 has 14 residues. Sequencing input: central memory CD4+ T cells from blood. The rearrangement joins TRBV7-3 to TRBJ2-2; 9 nucleotides agree with TRBD1. This sequence was found in a woman under 40 with type 1 diabetes. CDR3 nucleotide sequence: TGTGCCAGCAGGGGGACAGGGTACACCGGGGAGCTGTTTTTT. Translation gives CASRGTGYTGELFF.